This T cell receptor (beta chain) was sequenced during a study of blood T cell repertoires in COVID-19. Study context: Samples taken during acute and convalescent COVID-19 were collected in the United States, Italy and Spain.

There are 16 residues in the CDR3. The V gene's germline CDR1 is MGHRA and CDR2 YSYEKL. The V and J ends lost 4 bases and 7 bases, in that order; junction bases with no gene match: 9. A Seattle source enrolled patients during active infection and followed them longitudinally. Assay: immunoSEQ multiplex PCR; the TCRdb copy retains only in-frame clones and omits some. This sample has some 110,000 clones, with roughly 80% found just once. This TCR came from an elderly man with COVID-19, enrolled during active disease. The chain carries TRBV4-1 and TRBJ2-2; 10 nucleotides match TRBD2. Sequences were obtained from peripheral blood. CDR3 nucleotide sequence: TGCGCCAGCAGCCTCGGATCTAGCGGGAGTTACGGGGAGCTGTTTTTT. It translates to CASSLGSSGSYGELFF.